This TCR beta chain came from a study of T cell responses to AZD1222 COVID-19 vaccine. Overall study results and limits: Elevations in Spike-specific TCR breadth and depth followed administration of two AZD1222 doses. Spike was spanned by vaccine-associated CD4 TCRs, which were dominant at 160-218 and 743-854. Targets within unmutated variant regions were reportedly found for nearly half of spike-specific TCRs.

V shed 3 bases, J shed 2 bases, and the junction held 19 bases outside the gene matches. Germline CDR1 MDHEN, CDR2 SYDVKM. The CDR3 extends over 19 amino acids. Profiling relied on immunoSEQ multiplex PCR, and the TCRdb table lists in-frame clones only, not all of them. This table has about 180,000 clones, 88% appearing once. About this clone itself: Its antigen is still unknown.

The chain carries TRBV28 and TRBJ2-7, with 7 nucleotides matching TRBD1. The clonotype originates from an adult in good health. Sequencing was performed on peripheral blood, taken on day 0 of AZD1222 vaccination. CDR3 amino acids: CASSFELHYSGTAAYEQYF. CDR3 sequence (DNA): TGTGCCAGCAGTTTCGAATTGCATTATTCCGGGACAGCAGCCTACGAGCAGTACTTC.